The 32 T cell receptor beta chains below all came from one sample that was sequenced in a study of T cells in Graves' hyperthyroidism and ophthalmopathy. RNA transcripts were the template for amplifying TCR beta CDR3 regions. First-round RT-PCR with HTBI primers amplified the TCR CDR3 region. A single record per CDR3 protein comes from TCRdb applying MiXCR to the multiplex PCR reads. The data contain hundreds of thousands of distinct CDR3 sequences, 15% to 20% of them singletons. Material for sequencing was blood. These receptors were collected from a woman in her twenties or thirties with Graves' hyperthyroidism.

This clonotype was detected only a few times. The chain couples TRBV7-9 to TRBJ2-5; possible D gene TRBD2, 7 bases. V lost 5 bases and J 2 bases, leaving 12 bases between the germline ends. There are 14 residues in the CDR3. The germline V gene encodes CDR1 SEHNR and CDR2 FQNEAQ (reference sequence). CDR3 coding DNA: TGTGCCAGCAGCCCTGGGGGGGCTCAAGAGACCCAGTACTTC. As protein: CASSPGGAQETQYF.

This clonotype was picked up a small number of times. This chain links TRBV2 with TRBJ2-6; D remains unclear. The CDR3 has 11 amino acids. The V end lost 8 bases, the J end lost 1 base, and 0 bases lay between the germline ends. Germline loops: CDR1 SNHLY, CDR2 FYNNEI. CDR3 residues: CASSGANVLTF. CDR3 nucleotide sequence: TGTGCCAGCTCTGGGGCCAACGTCCTGACTTTC.

Many counts were recorded for this clonotype. The J gene is TRBJ2-3, the V gene TRBV5-1, with D uncertain. V gave up 4 bases and J gave up 1 base, with 13 bases separating them. Germline V gene sequence: CDR1 SGHRS, CDR2 YFSETQ. CDR3 length equals 15 residues. CDR3 DNA sequence: TGCGCCAGCAGCACGGGCTGGGCGCGCACAGATACGCAGTATTTT. Its protein is CASSTGWARTDTQYF.

At least ten counts were recorded for this clonotype. This chain's CDR3 is CASSFTGARNQPQHF. CDR3 DNA sequence: TGTGCCAGCAGTTTTACGGGGGCAAGAAATCAGCCCCAGCATTTT. The V and J genes are TRBV28 and TRBJ1-5; D perhaps matches TRBD1 (6 bases). The V gene lost 3 bases and the J gene lost 4 bases, with 13 bases spanning the gap. The CDR3 runs 15 residues. The germline V gene has CDR1 MDHEN and CDR2 SYDVKM.

Only a few counts were recorded for this clonotype. The chain combines TRBV18 with TRBJ2-7, with 10 bases lining up with TRBD1. Losses at the gene ends were 1 base for V and 3 bases for J; bases not matched to a gene: 6. Germline CDR1 KGHSH, CDR2 LQKENI. The CDR3 is 16 residues long. The CDR3 nucleotides are TGTGCCAGCTCACCACTTCGGACAGGGGGGATCTACGAGCAGTACTTC. Its translation is CASSPLRTGGIYEQYF. The whole variable domain, filled in from reference TRBV18 and TRBJ2-7, reads NAGVMQNPRHLVRRRGQEARLRCSPMKGHSHVYWYRQLPEEGLKFMVYLQKENIIDESGMPKERFSAEFPKEGPSILRIQQVVRGDSAAYFCASSPLRTGGIYEQYFGPGTRLTVT.

This clonotype was seen ten or more times. This rearrangement joins TRBV6-1 to TRBJ2-5; 7 bases match TRBD1. Germline V gives CDR1 MNHNS, CDR2 SASEGT. V lost 6 bases and J lost 1; bases outside the gene matches: 8. CDR3 length: 15 residues. The DNA of the CDR3 is TGTGCCAGCAGAATGCCGCGGACAGGCCAAGAGACCCAGTACTTC. Translated, it gives CASRMPRTGQETQYF.

The rearrangement joins TRBV28 to TRBJ1-4, with D possibly matching TRBD1 (5 bases). Trimming stripped 6 bases from V and 8 bases from J, with 19 bases between. The CDR3 extends over 15 amino acids. Germline loops: CDR1 MDHEN, CDR2 SYDVKM. In DNA, the CDR3 is TGTGCCAGCAGACCCGGGGGGACGCAAGGGGAAAAACTGTTTTTT. Its translation is CASRPGGTQGEKLFF.

The chain links TRBV30 to TRBJ1-6, with 7 bases that match TRBD1. Losses at the gene ends were 3 bases for V and 7 bases for J; bases not matched to a gene: 9. The CDR3 spans 15 residues. Germline loops: CDR1 GTSNPN, CDR2 SVGIG (reference sequence). Written as DNA, the CDR3 is TGTGCCTGGAGCCAAGACAGGGCGGAAAATTCACCCCTCCACTTT. This gives the protein CAWSQDRAENSPLHF.

The chain links TRBV7-2 to TRBJ1-2; D is ambiguous. From germline, CDR1 is SGHTA and CDR2 FQGNSA. V was shortened by 5 bases and J by 6 bases, with 13 bases between the two germline ends. The CDR3 sequence is 13 residues long. CDR3 region: CASSPPDLDGYTF. For the CDR3, the DNA is TGTGCCAGCAGCCCCCCGGATTTGGATGGCTACACCTTC.

V usage is TRBV18 and J usage is TRBJ1-2; 8 bases agree with TRBD1. Germline values: CDR1 KGHSH, CDR2 LQKENI. The CDR3 length is 15 residues. The V and J ends lost 5 bases and 0 bases, in that order; junction bases with no gene match: 5. CDR3 sequence reads: CASSTGQGPNYGYTF. The CDR3 bases are TGTGCCAGCTCAACCGGACAGGGACCTAACTATGGCTACACCTTC.

This clonotype was counted at least ten times. J is TRBJ1-1 and V is TRBV20-1; D may be TRBD1 (6 bases). The CDR3 runs to 15 residues. Germline V gene lookup returns CDR1 DFQATT and CDR2 SNEGSKA (reference sequence). Trimming shortened V by 6 bases and J by 0 bases, and 17 bases separated the two germline ends. The CDR3 spells CSACGQKGLNTEAFF. As DNA, the CDR3 is TGCAGTGCCTGCGGACAGAAAGGGCTGAACACTGAAGCTTTCTTT.

The V call is TRBV6-1, the J call TRBJ2-3, with 11 bases aligning to TRBD1. Trimming at V came to 6 bases and at J to 4 bases, leaving 9 bases not matched to a gene. The CDR3 covers 16 residues. Per germline, CDR1 MNHNS and CDR2 SASEGT. The CDR3 region is CASRPRTGGFPDTQYF. In DNA, the CDR3 is TGTGCCAGCAGACCTCGGACAGGGGGCTTCCCAGATACGCAGTATTTT.

V and J are TRBV27 and TRBJ2-1; 13 bases fit TRBD2. J lost 5 bases, V lost 6 bases, and 4 bases had no gene match. The CDR3 totals 15 residues. Germline-derived CDR1 and CDR2 are MNHEY and SMNVEV (reference sequence). CDR3 DNA sequence: TGTGCCAGCAGACTAGCGGGAGGGCCGGACAATGAGCAGTTCTTC. It yields the protein CASRLAGGPDNEQFF.

As to this clonotype: Mismatch with germline at one junction end may stem from a read error. The chain has TRBV7-9 and TRBJ1-4; 7 bases fit TRBD1. The germline V gene has CDR1 SEHNR and CDR2 FQNEAQ (reference sequence). The CDR3 sequence is 15 residues long. This chain's CDR3 is CASSKHRGTNEKLFF. CDR3 coding DNA: TGCGCCAGCAGCAAACACAGGGGTACTAATGAAAAACTGTTTTTT.

Many counts were recorded for this clonotype. The chain is built from TRBV10-3 and TRBJ2-1; the match to TRBD1 covers 9 bases. The CDR3 runs to 13 residues. V shed 2 bases, J shed 7 bases, and the junction held 0 bases outside the gene matches. CDR1 and CDR2 (germline): ENHRY, SYGVKD. CDR3 DNA sequence: TGTGCCATCAGTGAGGGGACAGGGAATGAGCAGTTCTTC. Protein: CAISEGTGNEQFF.

Many counts were recorded for this clonotype. V usage is TRBV7-9 and J usage is TRBJ2-7; 8 bases line up with TRBD2. In germline, CDR1 is SEHNR, CDR2 FQNEAQ (reference sequence). The CDR3 is made up of 14 amino acids. Losses at the gene ends were 5 bases for V and 3 bases for J; bases not matched to a gene: 6. The CDR3 here is CASSIGGGLYEQYF. The DNA of the CDR3 is TGTGCCAGCAGCATCGGGGGGGGGCTCTACGAGCAGTACTTC.

This clonotype was observed a few times. This chain links TRBV4-3 with TRBJ1-2; maybe TRBD1 (5 bases). Germline CDR1 is LGHNA and CDR2 is YSLEER. With 1 base removed from V and 4 bases from J, the gap between germline ends came to 10 bases. The CDR3 length is 14 residues. CDR3 in amino acids: CASSQVGLRYGYTF. The CDR3 DNA follows: TGCGCCAGCAGCCAAGTGGGACTACGCTATGGCTACACCTTC.

This clonotype was detected many times. The chain carries TRBV5-1 and TRBJ2-3, with D perhaps TRBD1 or TRBD2 (5 bases each). The germline CDR1 and CDR2 sequences are SGHRS and YFSETQ. With 3 bases removed from V and 1 base from J, the gap between germline ends came to 12 bases. This CDR3 is 15 amino acids long. This chain's CDR3 is CASSSNRDRTDTQYF. CDR3 sequence (DNA): TGCGCCAGCAGCTCAAACCGGGACCGCACAGATACGCAGTATTTT.

This clonotype was detected ten times or more. The chain carries TRBV20-1 and TRBJ2-4; 8 bases fit TRBD2. Germline lookup yields CDR1 DFQATT and CDR2 SNEGSKA (reference sequence). This CDR3 has 14 amino acids. V was pared by 6 bases and J by 8 bases, with 12 bases of the junction left unmatched. The CDR3 bases are TGCAGTGCAGCTCGAGCGGGAGTGGTGTACATTCAGTACTTC. The encoded protein is CSAARAGVVYIQYF.

This clonotype was detected a few times. CDR3 protein: CASSMEGQRNQPQHF. The CDR3 DNA sequence: TGTGCCAGTAGTATGGAGGGACAGCGGAATCAGCCCCAGCATTTT. The rearrangement joins TRBV19 to TRBJ1-5, with 7 positions matching TRBD1. Germline-derived CDR1 and CDR2 are LNHDA and SQIVND (reference sequence). V was pared by 3 bases and J by 4 bases, with 6 bases of the junction left unmatched. CDR3 size: 15 residues. Full variable domain (rest looked up from reference TRBV19 and TRBJ1-5): DGGITQSPKYLFRKEGQNVTLSCEQNLNHDAMYWYRQDPGQGLRLIYYSQIVNDFQKGDIAEGYSVSREKKESFPLTVTSAQKNPTAFYLCASSMEGQRNQPQHFGDGTRLSIL.

This clonotype was seen many times. The V and J genes are TRBV28 and TRBJ1-1, with a possible D match to TRBD1 (6 bases). In germline, CDR1 is MDHEN, CDR2 SYDVKM. V was trimmed by 6 bases and J by 4 bases, leaving 15 bases between them. This CDR3 spans 14 amino acids. The CDR3 nucleotides read TGTGCCAGCAGCCCACAGGGTCTGGTCACTGAAGCTTTCTTT. Amino acid sequence: CASSPQGLVTEAFF.

The chain carries TRBV27 and TRBJ1-2; no clear D gene. Deletions cut 8 bases from V and 7 bases from J, with 17 bases between. Looked up from germline, CDR1 is MNHEY and CDR2 is SMNVEV (reference sequence). This CDR3 region has 13 residues. The CDR3 protein is CASRLTGKAGYTF. In nucleotides, the CDR3 is TGTGCCAGCCGCCTAACGGGGAAGGCTGGCTACACCTTC.

The sample holds many counts of this clonotype. J is TRBJ2-7 and V is TRBV28; 8 positions match TRBD2. In germline, CDR1 is MDHEN, CDR2 SYDVKM. The CDR3 loop spans 14 amino acids. Germline trimming cut 8 bases from V and 5 bases from J; bases unmatched to any gene: 11. DNA for the CDR3: TGTGCCAGCCGATCCGGCGGGAGGAACGACGAGCAGTACTTC. Its translation is CASRSGGRNDEQYF.

This rearrangement joins TRBV5-1 to TRBJ2-3, with 8 nucleotides matching TRBD2. CDR1 is SGHRS and CDR2 is YFSETQ in the germline V gene. Trimming cost V 4 bases and J 3 bases; bases outside gene matches: 7. CDR3 length equals 15 residues. The chain's CDR3 is CASSGRGRITDTQYF. CDR3 DNA: TGCGCCAGCAGCGGTCGCGGGAGGATAACAGATACGCAGTATTTT.

This clonotype was found many times. V usage is TRBV30 and J usage is TRBJ1-1; maybe TRBD1 (5 bases). The V gene's germline CDR1 is GTSNPN and CDR2 SVGIG (reference sequence). The CDR3 length is 14 residues. Trimming stripped 0 bases from V and 1 base from J, with 9 bases between. This CDR3 is CAWSVGPGNTEAFF. As DNA, the CDR3 is TGTGCCTGGAGTGTGGGGCCTGGGAACACTGAAGCTTTCTTT.

This clonotype was seen more than once but under ten times. The chain recombines TRBV6-1 with TRBJ2-1, with 9 bases identical to TRBD1. The germline V gene has CDR1 MNHNS and CDR2 SASEGT. The CDR3 is made up of 14 amino acids. J gave up 9 bases and V 6 bases, and 9 bases lay outside the gene matches. The CDR3 spells CASRKQGATGEQFF. In nucleotides, the CDR3 is TGTGCCAGCAGAAAACAGGGGGCCACTGGTGAGCAGTTCTTC.

A few counts support this clonotype. The chain recombines TRBV12-3 or TRBV12-4 with TRBJ1-1; D remains unclear. This CDR3 comprises 12 residues. Between the trimmed V and J ends, which lost 6 bases and 6 bases, there was a span of 11 bases. The DNA for the CDR3 is TGTGCCAGCAGCGGGGATCAGGCTGAAGCTTTCTTT. As protein: CASSGDQAEAFF.

In the case of this clonotype: A much larger clone lies one base from this, so it may be a read error. The final CDR3 position lacks the conserved phenylalanine or tryptophan, pointing to a likely read error. This sequence joins TRBV20-1 and TRBJ2-3, with TRBD2 identical over 8 bases. The J segment lost 0 bases and the V segment lost 3 bases, leaving 20 bases of the junction unmatched. Germline CDR1 and CDR2: DFQATT and SNEGSKA (reference sequence). The CDR3 totals 20 residues. CDR3 coding DNA: TGCAGTGCTAGCCCATTTAGGGGAACGGGAGGGCCGATTAGCACAGATACGCAGTATGTT. It codes for CSASPFRGTGGPISTDTQYV.

Ten or more counts support this clonotype. This rearrangement joins TRBV18 to TRBJ1-4, with D perhaps TRBD1 (5 bases). Germline assignment: CDR1 KGHSH and CDR2 LQKENI. This CDR3 has 14 amino acids. Trimming took off 0 bases at V and 6 bases at J, with 8 bases between the two ends. The DNA for the CDR3 is TGTGCCAGCTCACCACCGCCGGGGGATGAAAAACTGTTTTTT. Its protein is CASSPPPGDEKLFF.

The V gene is TRBV27, the J gene TRBJ2-3, with 11 bases fitting TRBD2. The junction had 17 bases not matched to a gene; V was cut back by 7 bases and J by 2 bases. From germline, CDR1 is MNHEY and CDR2 SMNVEV (reference sequence). The CDR3 is made up of 19 amino acids. The CDR3 DNA sequence: TGTGCCAGCATGACCCTATTAGCGGGAGGGCAAGTTTTCACAGATACGCAGTATTTT. Protein: CASMTLLAGGQVFTDTQYF.

In this sample, this clonotype turned up a few times. The J gene is TRBJ1-2, the V gene TRBV5-6; 7 bases match TRBD1. J was trimmed by 1 base and V by 4 bases; bases with no gene match: 4. Germline CDR1 SGHDT, CDR2 YYEEEE. The CDR3 loop spans 14 amino acids. CDR3 sequence: CASSTGTDNYGYTF. CDR3 DNA: TGTGCCAGCAGCACCGGGACAGATAACTATGGCTACACCTTC.

The chain employs TRBV10-3 and TRBJ2-5; D tentatively fits TRBD1 or TRBD2 (6 bases each). The germline V gene encodes CDR1 ENHRY and CDR2 SYGVKD. The CDR3 has 12 amino acids. V dropped 6 bases and J dropped 5 bases, with 10 bases sitting between them. The CDR3 protein is CAISLGGETQYF. In DNA, the CDR3 is TGTGCCATCAGCCTAGGGGGGGAGACCCAGTACTTC.